This TCR beta chain was profiled in a study of technical replicates of blood from a few donors. The V gene's germline CDR1 is SGHDN and CDR2 FVKESK. CDR3 length: 16 residues. The J segment lost 0 bases and the V segment lost 1 base, leaving 4 bases of the junction unmatched. TCRdb's table, derived via immunoSEQ multiplex PCR, lists solely in-frame clones and lacks some. The sample holds under 80,000 clones, roughly 89% seen once. Input material: PBMCs. The rearrangement links TRBV14 to TRBJ1-2, with TRBD1 identical over 8 bases. The TCR sequence derives from a human donor in good health. Some clones in this sample may be carry-over from other donors' samples. Here the CDR3 DNA reads TGTGCCAGCAGCCAAGGACAGGGGACAACTAACTATGGCTACACCTTC. Translating gives CASSQGQGTTNYGYTF. Looking up the rest from reference TRBV14 and TRBJ1-2 gives the full variable domain: EAGVTQFPSHSVIEKGQTVTLRCDPISGHDNLYWYRRVMGKEIKFLLHFVKESKQDESGMPNNRFLAERTGGTYSTLKVQPAELEDSGVYFCASSQGQGTTNYGYTFGSGTRLTVV.